This record looks at one T cell receptor beta chain sequence and its context. The specificity of this receptor is unknown. The record has no base qualities; no much larger clone is one base away. The donors were healthy, HIV-negative adults who had no recently reported acute infections or vaccinations. Only Caucasian adults living in Nashville, Tennessee, USA were represented among the donors. CD4+ T cells were enriched by magnetic negative selection, after which naive cells were positively selected on CD45RA and the negative fraction was taken as the memory subset. Blood was obtained by leukapheresis, after which PBMCs were separated by Ficoll-Histopaque density gradient centrifugation and cryopreserved in liquid nitrogen vapor phase. Purity and quantity of every magnetically sorted T cell population were checked by analytical flow cytometry. From each sorted fraction, genomic DNA was isolated and quantified by UV absorbance on a Nanodrop 2000c.

The sample comes from a study of shared clonotypes between healthy human individuals (dated by TCRdb to the early 2020s). Study-wide context: The cohort comprised a couple of women and a few men aged 18 to 49 years. For each donor, CD4 naive and CD4 memory were each run on three plates, CD8 naive on two plates, and CD8 memory on one plate. Blood TCR repertoires of about 5 healthy adults were deeply sequenced to estimate repertoire size and the extent of clonotype sharing between individuals. Libraries were prepared and TCR repertoires were sequenced by different laboratories using diverse techniques, in order to increase sequencing depth and limit assay-specific biases. Each donor's leukapheresis produced roughly between roughly 0.85 and 9.5 billion PBMCs.

Using the deep immunoSEQ assay, multiplex PCR amplified TCR CDR3 regions from genomic DNA. Extracted genomic DNA from each cell subset was spread evenly across all wells of several immunoSEQ 96-well plates, with each plate serving as a replicate. For sorted subsets, each replicate PCR was loaded with about 0.2 ug genomic DNA, equivalent to 25,000 to 30,000 T cell genomes. Purified libraries were quantified with a Qubit 3.0 fluorometer, sized on a Bioanalyzer 2100, and re-quantified with the KAPA Library Quantification kit. Every immunoSEQ 96-well plate was sequenced on a separate single-read 150-cycle Illumina NextSeq 550 flow cell. Per the source publication's procedure: The immunoSEQ output contained only junctional sequences without quality scores, so filtering could not match that applied to full-length reads. Sequences were annotated with PyIR, a Python wrapper for IgBLAST v1.9, using IMGT germline references to assign V/J genes and CDR3. Reads with weak V/J assignments (E-value above 1e-6), missing CDR3, stop codons, out-of-frame junctions, or ambiguous translated residues were removed. V3J clonotypes were defined as sequences sharing the same inferred V gene, J gene, and CDR3 amino acid sequence. Percentage overlap between repertoires was computed as shared unique clonotypes divided by the size of the smaller repertoire. RTK rarefaction, the Chao1 estimator, and Recon v2.1 estimates of unobserved clonotypes were used to assess repertoire richness. OLGA was used to compute generation probabilities for all TCRbeta clonotypes that the gDNA method yielded from a handful of donors. TCRdb carries this immuneACCESS record with in-frame sequences only. Its versions omit some clonotypes, under half of them owing to an unresolved V gene in the studies checked, with the rest unexplained. V and J calls and clone size are those listed in that table; D and trimming were worked out from the DNA. Across this sample there are approximately 620,000 clones, with around 97% seen only once. 0.057% of the sample lies in the top ten.

The CDR3, cysteine through phenylalanine, is 15 amino acids long. The kept DNA is CDR3 alone, 45 bases in frame from the first base. The germline V gene specifies MNHEY as CDR1 and SVGAGI as CDR2. Trimming removed 0 bases from V and 5 bases from J; the gene matches leave 6 bases unexplained. Study-wide findings and limitations: Clonotypes shared by all four sorted-subset donors showed higher generation probabilities than non-shared clonotypes. Only blood was sampled, and tissue TCR repertoires likely differ from those in blood. Even with the large sequencing depth, rarefaction of the sorted-subset datasets indicated that sequencing was incomplete. Across four donors, 4.5% to 6.5% of naive CD4, more than 3% of naive CD8, around 2.5% of memory CD4, and about 0.44% of memory CD8 clonotypes were shared. Naive subsets generally had larger estimated clonotype richness than memory subsets. The small number of donors limited the genetic and exposure-history diversity represented. Based on pairwise subsampling, the degree of clonotype sharing among donors was expected to be affected by sequencing depth.

The receptor comes from a woman aged 25-40 years in good health. The chain is assembled from TRBV6-5 and TRBJ1-1, with 7 bases aligning to TRBD1. The sequenced sample consisted of naive CD4+ T cells sorted from blood. In light of the paper, this sample's cell subset or site label describes: CD45RA+ positively selected. The CDR3 sequence is CASSYSRGRATEAFF. The DNA reads TGTGCCAGCAGTTACTCGAGGGGGCGGGCGACTGAAGCTTTCTTT.